This is a list of T cell receptor beta chains from one sample in a study of shared clonotypes between healthy human individuals. Sequencing was performed with immunoSEQ multiplex PCR; in TCRdb, only in-frame clones are kept and a portion is missing. The sample shows millions of clones, around nine tenths of them seen only once. Sequences were obtained from naive CD4+ T cells sorted from blood. These receptors all stem from a man aged 18 to 35 in good health. CDR3s include the opening cysteine and the closing phenylalanine or tryptophan. Fields, in order: J gene, clone size, V gene, D gene, CDR3 length, CDR3 protein, CDR3 DNA. The D gene is left open where the match is weak. A clone size is listed for some rows: how often the clone was seen (once, few, many), or a class if it is expanded.

>TRBJ2-3|.|TRBV19|TRBD1|15
CASSPRTGKTDTQYF
TGTGCCAGTAGTCCAAGGACAGGGAAAACAGATACGCAGTATTTT
>TRBJ1-1|once|TRBV15|TRBD1|14
CATSYWTGNTEAFF
TGTGCCACCTCCTATTGGACAGGGAACACTGAAGCTTTCTTT
>TRBJ2-1|once|TRBV19|TRBD2|15
CASRGLAGEVNEQFF
TGTGCCAGTAGAGGACTAGCGGGAGAAGTCAATGAGCAGTTCTTC
>TRBJ2-2|.|TRBV6-5|TRBD2|14
CASRVSGGTGELFF
TGTGCCAGCAGGGTTTCGGGGGGCACCGGGGAGCTGTTTTTT
>TRBJ2-4|.|TRBV11-3|TRBD2|16
CASSLVEPGLENIQYF
TGTGCCAGCAGCTTGGTCGAACCGGGACTAGAAAACATTCAGTACTTC
>TRBJ1-6|.|TRBV6-5|.|14
CASSYSGLNSPLHF
TGTGCCAGCAGTTACTCCGGCCTTAATTCACCCCTCCACTTT
>TRBJ2-1|.|TRBV4-3|TRBD2|16
CASSQDLAGSYNEQFF
TGCGCCAGCAGCCAAGATCTAGCGGGTTCCTACAATGAGCAGTTCTTC
>TRBJ1-1|.|TRBV10-3|.|14
CAISPRVQDTEAFF
TGTGCCATCAGCCCACGGGTCCAGGACACTGAAGCTTTCTTT
>TRBJ1-5|once|TRBV18|.|16
CASSPIEAYSNQPQHF
TGTGCCAGCTCACCTATAGAGGCTTATAGCAATCAGCCCCAGCATTTT
>TRBJ2-5|.|TRBV10-3|.|14
CAISDADTPETQYF
TGTGCCATCAGTGACGCAGACACCCCGGAGACCCAGTACTTC
>TRBJ1-6|.|TRBV28|.|17
CASSLVRTASYNSPLHF
TGTGCCAGCAGTTTAGTACGAACCGCCTCCTATAATTCACCCCTCCACTTT
>TRBJ2-2|.|TRBV5-4|.|14
CASSSRGGTGELFF
TGTGCCAGCAGCTCCAGGGGGGGCACCGGGGAGCTGTTTTTT
>TRBJ2-2|.|TRBV6-1|.|14
CASRGTVGIGELFF
TGTGCCAGCAGGGGGACGGTGGGGATCGGGGAGCTGTTTTTT
>TRBJ2-7|.|TRBV11-1|.|13
CASSLVGRDEQYF
TGTGCCAGCAGCTTAGTAGGCCGCGACGAGCAGTACTTC
>TRBJ1-4|.|TRBV19|.|13
CASRQGSNEKLFF
TGTGCCAGTAGACAGGGTTCTAATGAAAAACTGTTTTTT
>TRBJ1-1|few|TRBV30|.|15
CALNSQGAVNTEAFF
TGTGCCTTAAACTCCCAGGGTGCGGTGAACACTGAAGCTTTCTTT
>TRBJ2-3|.|TRBV28|.|16
CASSTQRPGATDTQYF
TGTGCCAGCAGCACTCAAAGGCCGGGGGCCACAGATACGCAGTATTTT
>TRBJ1-5|once|TRBV6-6|TRBD1|14
CASSYRQGGQPQHF
TGTGCCAGCAGTTACCGACAGGGGGGTCAGCCCCAGCATTTT
>TRBJ1-3|.|TRBV29-1|.|17
CSVGDEDRPLSGNTIYF
TGCAGCGTTGGAGACGAGGACAGACCGCTCTCTGGAAACACCATATATTTT
>TRBJ1-4|few|TRBV5-1|.|14
CASSLGGFNEKLFF
TGCGCCAGCAGCTTGGGGGGGTTTAACGAAAAACTGTTTTTT
>TRBJ2-7|.|TRBV6-1|TRBD1|13
CASSRDRAYEQYF
TGTGCCAGCAGTCGGGACAGGGCCTACGAGCAGTACTTC
>TRBJ2-1|once|TRBV7-2|.|12
CASSVRYNEQFF
TGTGCCAGCAGCGTCAGGTACAATGAGCAGTTCTTC
>TRBJ1-2|.|TRBV28|TRBD1|14
CASSLRDRADGYTF
TGTGCCAGCAGTTTAAGGGACAGGGCTGATGGCTACACCTTC
>TRBJ2-2|.|TRBV27|TRBD2|19
CASSPTGLAGGKVTGELFF
TGTGCCAGCAGTCCCACGGGACTAGCGGGGGGGAAGGTCACCGGGGAGCTGTTTTTT
>TRBJ2-2|.|TRBV12-5|.|15
CASGRGNGNTGELFF
TGTGCTAGTGGCCGCGGGAACGGGAACACCGGGGAGCTGTTTTTT
>TRBJ1-6|.|TRBV6-6|.|14
CASSYGEVRSPLHF
TGTGCCAGCAGTTACGGGGAGGTGCGTTCACCCCTCCACTTT
>TRBJ1-6|few|TRBV5-1|.|14
CASSFAGQNSPLHF
TGCGCCAGCAGCTTTGCGGGACAAAATTCACCCCTCCACTTT
>TRBJ2-2|.|TRBV12-5|TRBD2|16
CASGLVAGGLTGELFF
TGTGCTAGTGGTTTGGTAGCGGGGGGCCTTACCGGGGAGCTGTTTTTT
>TRBJ2-3|once|TRBV11-1|.|17
CASSLEGAGSRTDTQYF
TGTGCCAGCAGCTTAGAAGGGGCAGGTTCTCGCACAGATACGCAGTATTTT